The T cell receptor (beta chain) described here comes from a study of T cell responses to AZD1222 COVID-19 vaccine. The study's findings and limits: Researchers report vaccine-associated CD4 TCRs spanning spike, with dominance at 160-218 and 743-854. It was only a handful of AZD1222 recipients who were seropositive at baseline. Among the donors, most were white British and more were female, and clonal diversity was possibly underestimated. Unmutated variant regions are reportedly the target of nearly half of TCRs that are spike-specific.

As concerns this clone: What it recognizes is unknown.

CDR1 is SGHTA and CDR2 is FQGNSA in the germline V gene. The CDR3 covers 17 residues. V lost 6 bases to trimming and J lost 8 bases; unmatched junction nucleotides: 18. Sequenced by immunoSEQ multiplex PCR; TCRdb stores in-frame clones only, minus some. Of over 130,000 clones listed, approximately 90% are singletons. The rearrangement joins TRBV7-2 to TRBJ1-4; 7 bases are a match to TRBD1. The material was peripheral blood, obtained 28 days after the second AZD1222 dose. The clonotype comes from an adult who received the AZD1222 COVID-19 vaccine. The DNA for the CDR3 is TGTGCCAGCAGGCAGGGGGTAGGGGGTGTAGAGAACGAAAAACTGTTTTTT. Protein product: CASRQGVGGVENEKLFF.